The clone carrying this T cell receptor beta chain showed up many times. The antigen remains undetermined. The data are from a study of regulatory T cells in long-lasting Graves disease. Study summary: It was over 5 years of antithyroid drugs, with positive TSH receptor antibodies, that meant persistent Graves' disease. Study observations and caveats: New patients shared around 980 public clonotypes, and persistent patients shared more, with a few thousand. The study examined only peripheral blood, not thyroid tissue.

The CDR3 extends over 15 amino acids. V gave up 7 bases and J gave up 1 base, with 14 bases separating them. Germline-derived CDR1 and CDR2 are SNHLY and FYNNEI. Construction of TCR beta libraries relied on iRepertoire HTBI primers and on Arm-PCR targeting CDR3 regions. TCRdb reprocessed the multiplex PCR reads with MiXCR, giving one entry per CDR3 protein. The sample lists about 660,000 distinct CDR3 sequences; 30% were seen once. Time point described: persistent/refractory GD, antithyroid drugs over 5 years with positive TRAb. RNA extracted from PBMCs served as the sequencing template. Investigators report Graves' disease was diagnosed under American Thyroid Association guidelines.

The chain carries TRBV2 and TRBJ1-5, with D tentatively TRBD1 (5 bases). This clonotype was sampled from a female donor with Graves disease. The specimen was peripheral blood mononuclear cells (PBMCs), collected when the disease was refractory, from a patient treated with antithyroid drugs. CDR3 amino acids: CASTPEGVSNQPQHF. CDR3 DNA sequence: TGTGCCAGCACCCCGGAAGGGGTGAGCAATCAGCCCCAGCATTTT. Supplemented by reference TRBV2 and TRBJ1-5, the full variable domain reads EPEVTQTPSHQVTQMGQEVILRCVPISNHLYFYWYRQILGQKVEFLVSFYNNEISEKSEIFDDQFSVERPDGSNFTLKIRSTKLEDSAMYFCASTPEGVSNQPQHFGDGTRLSIL.